The 19 T cell receptor beta chains listed next were all sequenced from one sample in a study of cytomegalovirus exposure and HLA in healthy donors (dated by TCRdb to 2017 to 2019). Library preparation used the immunoSEQ multiplex PCR assay. A mixture of 60 forward primers for TCR Vbeta segments and 13 reverse primers for TCR Jbeta segments was used in the multiplex PCR. The table was pulled from immuneACCESS by TCRdb, which kept in-frame rearrangements only. Such tables lose some clones; where checked, under half of the loss comes from unresolved V genes, and the rest has no known cause. The sample yields fewer than 200,000 clones; roughly 79% were counted once. Jointly, the top ten make up under 1.5% of the sample. Material: PBMCs. The receptors come from a man aged 30-40 years in good health and CMV-seronegative.

This clone was found once. The chain recombines TRBV28 with TRBJ1-5; the D is unclear. Trimming cost V 4 bases and J 0 bases, with 19 bases left between them. The CDR3 is 18 amino acids. Germline-derived CDR1 and CDR2 are MDHEN and SYDVKM. This CDR3 is CASSYLREEINSNQPQHF. In DNA form, the CDR3 reads TGTGCCAGCAGTTATTTACGGGAGGAGATCAATAGCAATCAGCCCCAGCATTTT.

The genes are TRBV13 and TRBJ2-2; 10 bases match TRBD2. CDR3 length: 18 residues. Germline CDR1 is PRHDT and CDR2 is FYEKMQ (reference sequence). With V trimmed by 0 bases and J by 2 bases, 6 bases remained unmatched. The CDR3 loop reads CASSLGPPSGGNTGELFF. The CDR3 nucleotides are TGTGCCAGCAGCTTAGGCCCCCCTAGCGGGGGTAACACCGGGGAGCTGTTTTTT.

The chain couples TRBV7-2 to TRBJ1-4; a possible D gene is TRBD1 (6 bases). The CDR3 contains 16 residues. Per the germline V gene, CDR1 is SGHTA and CDR2 is FQGNSA. V shed 2 bases and J shed 2 bases, with 12 bases lying between them. CDR3: CASSLLSGQTNEKLFF. The DNA of the CDR3 is TGTGCCAGCAGCTTATTATCCGGACAGACTAATGAAAAACTGTTTTTT.

Here the CDR3 DNA reads TGTGCCAGCAGCACTAGGACAGGGGTCTATAATTCACCCCTCCACTTT. Translating it yields CASSTRTGVYNSPLHF. The V and J genes are TRBV5-4 and TRBJ1-6; 9 bases agree with TRBD1. Germline V gene lookup returns CDR1 SGHNT and CDR2 YYREEE (reference sequence). The V and J ends lost 4 bases and 3 bases, in that order; junction bases with no gene match: 5. This CDR3 contains 16 residues.

The chain has TRBV10-2 and TRBJ2-7; 13 positions match TRBD2. CDR3 length: 15 amino acids. V was clipped by 6 bases and J by 2 bases; unmatched bases: 4. CDR1 is WSHSY and CDR2 is SAAADI in the germline V gene. CDR3 protein: CASREGTSGTYEQYF. CDR3 sequence (DNA): TGCGCCAGCAGAGAAGGGACTAGCGGGACCTACGAGCAGTACTTC.

This clone has more than one count but fewer than ten. CDR3 residues: CASSRNPTGGAYEQYF. CDR3 bases: TGTGCCAGCAGCCGCAACCCGACAGGGGGCGCATACGAGCAGTACTTC. This chain joins TRBV13 and TRBJ2-7; 10 bases agree with TRBD1. The junction had 11 bases not matched to a gene; V was cut back by 5 bases and J by 4 bases. Germline lookup yields CDR1 PRHDT and CDR2 FYEKMQ (reference sequence). This CDR3 comprises 16 residues. Supplemented by reference TRBV13 and TRBJ2-7, the full variable domain reads AAGVIQSPRHLIKEKRETATLKCYPIPRHDTVYWYQQGPGQDPQFLISFYEKMQSDKGSIPDRFSAQQFSDYHSELNMSSLELGDSALYFCASSRNPTGGAYEQYFGPGTRLTVT.

The rearrangement links TRBV7-2 to TRBJ2-3; TRBD1 aligns across 7 bases. The V segment lost 5 bases and the J segment 2 bases; nucleotides outside the gene matches: 10. The germline V gene encodes CDR1 SGHTA and CDR2 FQGNSA. The length of the CDR3 is 16 residues. CDR3 nucleotides: TGTGCCAGCAGCCCACAGACAGGGCGGTTCACAGATACGCAGTATTTT. It yields the protein CASSPQTGRFTDTQYF.

This sequence joins TRBV4-1 and TRBJ1-3, with 8 bases matching TRBD1. Per the germline V gene, CDR1 is MGHRA and CDR2 is YSYEKL. The trim removed 0 bases at V and 3 bases at J, leaving 7 bases unmatched. CDR3 length: 17 amino acids. The CDR3 is CASSQEAVQGVGNTIYF. Written as DNA, the CDR3 is TGCGCCAGCAGCCAAGAGGCGGTACAGGGGGTTGGAAACACCATATATTTT.

V is TRBV7-2 and J is TRBJ2-7, with D possibly being TRBD1 (6 bases). The germline CDR1 and CDR2 sequences are SGHTA and FQGNSA. The length of the CDR3 is 13 residues. The V and J ends lost 6 bases and 4 bases respectively, with 13 bases between them. In DNA, the CDR3 is TGTGCCAGCAGTCCACAGGGCGGGTACGAGCAGTACTTC. Translation gives CASSPQGGYEQYF.

V gene TRBV7-9 combines with J gene TRBJ1-2; TRBD1 matches at 8 bases. V was clipped by 8 bases and J by 4 bases; unmatched bases: 12. CDR3 length equals 15 residues. CDR1 SEHNR and CDR2 FQNEAQ come from the germline V gene (reference sequence). CDR3 protein: CASSSQGAIGYGYTF. The CDR3 bases are TGTGCCAGCTCGTCGCAGGGGGCCATAGGCTATGGCTACACCTTC.

The rearrangement joins TRBV5-1 to TRBJ1-1; the D is unclear. The CDR3 has 13 residues. Germline values: CDR1 SGHRS, CDR2 YFSETQ. Trimming removed 6 bases at V and 0 bases at J, with 9 bases between. CDR3 in amino acids: CASKLEMNTEAFF. The CDR3 DNA is TGCGCCAGCAAGCTGGAGATGAACACTGAAGCTTTCTTT.

The rearrangement links TRBV19 to TRBJ2-3, with 8 bases that match TRBD2. Trimming cost V 1 base and J 11 bases; bases outside gene matches: 11. There are 15 residues in the CDR3. CDR1 LNHDA and CDR2 SQIVND come from the germline V gene (reference sequence). As DNA, the CDR3 is TGTGCCAGTAGTATAGGTGAGGCAACCGGGACTAGGCAGTATTTT. This translates into CASSIGEATGTRQYF.

The genes are TRBV4-1 and TRBJ1-2; 7 positions agree with TRBD1. The trim removed 4 bases at V and 4 bases at J, leaving 6 bases unmatched. Germline V gene sequence: CDR1 MGHRA, CDR2 YSYEKL. The length of the CDR3 is 14 residues. Here the CDR3 DNA reads TGCGCCAGCAGCCCCCGGGACAGCACCTATGGCTACACCTTC. As protein: CASSPRDSTYGYTF.

V and J are TRBV9 and TRBJ1-2, with D maybe TRBD1 (5 bases). Germline V gene data show CDR1 as SGDLS and CDR2 as YYNGEE. The CDR3 runs to 14 residues. Trimming took 1 base from V and 6 from J, leaving 13 bases between them. The CDR3 is CASSVSGRANGYTF. In nucleotides, the CDR3 is TGTGCCAGCAGCGTATCGGGCAGGGCTAATGGCTACACCTTC.

This chain connects TRBV30 to TRBJ1-1; D is ambiguous. The ends were cut back, 0 bases at V and 6 bases at J, with 11 bases in the middle. CDR3 length equals 13 residues. CDR1 and CDR2 (germline): GTSNPN, SVGIG (reference sequence). CDR3 DNA sequence: TGTGCCTGGAGTGTTAGAGTGGTCTCTGAAGCTTTCTTT. Translating gives CAWSVRVVSEAFF.

The rearrangement joins TRBV4-3 to TRBJ2-7; 12 positions agree with TRBD1. The length of the CDR3 is 16 residues. V was pared by 0 bases and J by 6 bases, with 6 bases of the junction left unmatched. The germline CDR1 and CDR2 sequences are LGHNA and YSLEER. For the CDR3, the DNA is TGCGCCAGCAGCCAAGACCAGGGACAGGGGGCCGGCGAGCAGTACTTC. Amino acids: CASSQDQGQGAGEQYF.

The chain uses TRBV5-4 and TRBJ2-2, with D perhaps matching TRBD1 (5 bases). Between the trimmed V and J ends, which lost 1 base and 6 bases, there was a span of 10 bases. The length of the CDR3 is 14 residues. Germline-derived CDR1 and CDR2 are SGHNT and YYREEE (reference sequence). The CDR3 bases are TGTGCCAGCAGCTTGCGGCAGGGCGCCGGGGAGCTGTTTTTT. Residues: CASSLRQGAGELFF.

To note about this clone: The limits of the CDR3 on the DNA are not certain, so only TCRdb's listed CDR3 is given. This chain links TRBV5-1 with TRBJ1-4; the table names TRBD1, a call not compared with the DNA. Germline V gene lookup returns CDR1 SGHRS and CDR2 YFSETQ. The CDR3 is 14 amino acids long, termini counted. CDR3 residues: CASSFGPGEEKLFF.

This clone was observed a few times. The chain combines TRBV5-4 with TRBJ1-6, with D perhaps TRBD1 (6 bases). Germline V gene lookup returns CDR1 SGHNT and CDR2 YYREEE (reference sequence). Trimming shortened V by 1 base and J by 3 bases, and 8 bases separated the two germline ends. This CDR3 has 15 residues. Here the CDR3 reads CASSLSGVYNSPLHF. The DNA for the CDR3 is TGTGCCAGCAGCTTGTCAGGGGTCTATAATTCACCCCTCCACTTT.